This TCR beta chain was retrieved from a study of blood T cell repertoires in COVID-19. Study background: Spain, Italy and the United States supplied samples that represented acute and convalescent COVID-19. PBMCs, B-cell-depleted T cells, or T cells provided the cDNA or gDNA that made up the material.

This CDR3 spans 13 amino acids. Germline V gives CDR1 SGHAT, CDR2 FQNNGV. Seattle researchers signed up patients amid active infection and tracked them longitudinally. In the authors' workflow: Amplification from reference gene primers served as the basis for estimated nucleated cell counts. Profiled with immunoSEQ multiplex PCR; TCRdb holds only in-frame clones, not every one. Clone size and V and J calls were adopted from that table, with D and trimming inferred from the DNA. The sample lists 68,000 or so clones; roughly 87% were seen once. This clone was picked up a small number of times. A junction end diverges from the germline sequence, so it may reflect a read error.

Source material: peripheral blood. The clonotype comes from a man aged 50-60 years with COVID-19, enrolled during active disease. The gene calls are TRBV11-2 and TRBJ1-1, with D possibly TRBD1 on 5 matching bases. The CDR3 region is CASSLDEDTWSIF. The DNA of the CDR3 is TGTGCCAGCAGCTTAGATGAGGACACCTGGTCAATCTTT.